This T cell receptor (beta chain) was identified during a study of blood T cells in healthy people across ages. Findings and caveats of the study: For the donors, CMV status was unknown and possibly confounded expanded clonotype changes. Roughly linear declines in TCR beta diversity per million T cells occurred with age. Whereas aged donors had fewer naive CD4+ cells, long-lived donors had more of them and higher diversity.

This CDR3 spans 14 amino acids. Germline assignment: CDR1 LGHNA and CDR2 YNFKEQ. Trimming stripped 1 base from V and 4 bases from J, with 10 bases between. A note on this clonotype: What it binds is not known.

Together with a sample-barcoded 5' primer, a J-beta primer mix was included in a second PCR lasting about 7 to 12 cycles. TCRdb analysed the 5' RACE reads with MiXCR anew, one entry per CDR3 protein. This sample has around 690,000 distinct CDR3 sequences, with 58% found just once. This chain connects TRBV4-2 to TRBJ1-2, with D possibly TRBD1 on 5 matching bases. Sequenced material: blood. The receptor's source is a man aged 60-69 years in good health. The CDR3 bases are TGTGCCAGCAGCCAAGGAGGGGTGTCCTATGGCTACACCTTC. It translates to CASSQGGVSYGYTF.